This passage covers 9 T cell receptor beta chains from one sample sequenced in a study of Ad26.COV2.S vaccination and SARS-CoV-2 variants (dated by TCRdb to the early 2020s). The sample's treatment or condition label is to be understood as: 15 to 20 received Ad26.COV2.S at low or high dose, single or two shots; roughly 5 received placebo; per-sample allocation not given. Repertoires of vaccine and placebo recipients were sequenced from samples collected on day 63 after the first injection. The library was produced with the immunoSEQ multiplex PCR assay. TCRdb holds this immuneACCESS table with in-frame rearrangements only. Some clones are missing; in checked studies, unresolved V genes explain under half, and the rest has no known cause. The sample contains approximately 350,000 clones, roughly 84% of them found a single time. In total, the top ten clones hold around 3.5% of the sample. Specimen: peripheral blood, collected in a trial of Ad26.COV2.S vaccine versus placebo. These TCRs come from a person aged 18 to 65 who received the Ad26.COV2.S COVID-19 vaccine or a placebo.

The chain uses TRBV5-1 and TRBJ2-1; 7 nucleotides agree with TRBD2. Germline V gene lookup returns CDR1 SGHRS and CDR2 YFSETQ. Unmatched junction bases numbered 9, after V lost 0 bases and J lost 9 bases. The CDR3 spans 15 residues. CDR3 DNA: TGCGCCAGCAGCTTGGCGCGGGGGATTGGGGCTGAGCAGTTCTTC. Translating it yields CASSLARGIGAEQFF.

The V call is TRBV7-9, the J call TRBJ2-2; 15 nucleotides agree with TRBD2. This CDR3 spans 16 amino acids. The germline V gene has CDR1 SEHNR and CDR2 FQNEAQ (reference sequence). V was clipped by 4 bases and J by 6 bases; unmatched bases: 3. The DNA for the CDR3 is TGTGCCAGCAGCTCGCGGACTAGCGGGGGGGCCGGGGAGCTGTTTTTT. Translating gives CASSSRTSGGAGELFF.

This chain joins TRBV29-1 and TRBJ2-7, with 10 bases matching TRBD1. CDR3 length: 12 amino acids. J lost 6 bases, V lost 8 bases, and 7 bases had no gene match. Germline V gene sequence: CDR1 SQVTM, CDR2 ANQGSEA. CDR3 sequence (DNA): TGCAGCTTTACGACAGGGGGCGTCGAGCAGTACTTC. This translates into CSFTTGGVEQYF.

This chain uses TRBV28 with TRBJ1-1; no definite D call. CDR3 length equals 14 residues. Trimming cost V 3 bases and J 0 bases, with 8 bases left between them. Germline V gene data show CDR1 as MDHEN and CDR2 as SYDVKM. In DNA, the CDR3 is TGTGCCAGCAGTTTTCAGGCATTGAACACTGAAGCTTTCTTT. Translated: CASSFQALNTEAFF. The full variable domain, completed using reference TRBV28 and TRBJ1-1, is DVKVTQSSRYLVKRTGEKVFLECVQDMDHENMFWYRQDPGLGLRLIYFSYDVKMKEKGDIPEGYSVSREKKERFSLILESASTNQTSMYLCASSFQALNTEAFFGQGTRLTVV.

The chain combines TRBV6-1 with TRBJ1-5; TRBD1 is a possible D gene (5 bases). V gave up 2 bases and J gave up 7 bases, with 15 bases separating them. This CDR3 contains 15 residues. The germline V gene encodes CDR1 MNHNS and CDR2 SASEGT. The CDR3: CASSESGLQRQPQHF. The CDR3 bases are TGTGCCAGCAGTGAATCGGGACTCCAACGGCAGCCCCAGCATTTT.

This rearrangement joins TRBV28 to TRBJ1-1; 7 bases are a match to TRBD1. Germline values: CDR1 MDHEN, CDR2 SYDVKM. Trimming at V came to 4 bases and at J to 6 bases, leaving 8 bases not matched to a gene. There are 14 residues in the CDR3. In DNA form, the CDR3 reads TGTGCCAGCAGTTCTACAGGGGAGAATCCTGAAGCTTTCTTT. It specifies CASSSTGENPEAFF.

The rearrangement links TRBV19 to TRBJ2-7; 8 bases are a match to TRBD1. The CDR3 runs 15 residues. Germline V lookup: CDR1 LNHDA, CDR2 SQIVND (reference sequence). The V gene end was trimmed by 5 bases and the J gene end by 0 bases; junction bases not matched to a gene: 6. CDR3 in amino acids: CASSYRTGLSYEQYF. In DNA, the CDR3 is TGTGCCAGTAGTTACCGGACAGGGCTCTCCTACGAGCAGTACTTC.

This clone was recorded once. The chain carries TRBV27 and TRBJ2-7; maybe TRBD1 (7 bases). V was shortened by 4 bases and J by 2 bases, with 15 bases between the two germline ends. Germline V gene lookup returns CDR1 MNHEY and CDR2 SMNVEV (reference sequence). CDR3 length equals 15 residues. The CDR3 here is CASSSGQGGTYEQYF. The CDR3 DNA sequence: TGTGCCAGCAGTTCGGGGCAGGGGGGAACCTACGAGCAGTACTTC.

The rearrangement uses TRBV19 and TRBJ1-5, with 11 bases matching TRBD1. Trimming took 5 bases from V and 2 from J; bases not matched to a gene: 8. The length of the CDR3 is 17 residues. Germline V gene lookup returns CDR1 LNHDA and CDR2 SQIVND (reference sequence). CDR3 loop: CASSPRTGGRGNQPQHF. As DNA, the CDR3 is TGTGCCAGTAGTCCAAGGACAGGGGGCAGGGGCAATCAGCCCCAGCATTTT.